Each of the 21 T cell receptor beta chains below was sequenced from the same sample in a study of T-cell memory formation after mild COVID-19. TCRdb ran MiXCR on the 5' RACE reads and lists one entry per CDR3 protein. The sample has 540,000 or so distinct CDR3 sequences, about 20% seen once. The sequencing sample was made of PBMCs or a T cell subset sorted from them (not recorded which). Every receptor here comes from an adult woman who had mild COVID-19 (a few samples of this study predate the infection). Cell type and time point are not known.

The rearrangement uses TRBV27 and TRBJ2-6; D ambiguous. CDR1 MNHEY and CDR2 SMNVEV come from the germline V gene (reference sequence). The CDR3 has 14 residues. Trimming took off 6 bases at V and 4 bases at J, with 10 bases between the two ends. This CDR3 reads CASRYTSGANVLTF. The CDR3 DNA is TGTGCCAGCAGATACACGTCCGGGGCCAACGTCCTGACTTTC.

This clonotype was recorded many times. The chain uses TRBV6-5 and TRBJ1-1; D is perhaps TRBD1 (6 bases). Germline V gives CDR1 MNHEY, CDR2 SVGAGI. This CDR3 has 14 residues. V lost 6 bases and J 7 bases, leaving 18 bases between the germline ends. The CDR3 spells CASRSGRGAIEAFF. In nucleotides, the CDR3 is TGTGCCAGCAGATCAGGGAGGGGGGCAATTGAAGCTTTCTTT.

The chain is built from TRBV7-2 and TRBJ2-4; unclear D gene. The germline V gene encodes CDR1 SGHTA and CDR2 FQGNSA. Trimming shortened V by 1 base and J by 10 bases, and 8 bases separated the two germline ends. The CDR3 has 12 amino acids. CDR3 in amino acids: CASSLGGGIQYF. The DNA of the CDR3 is TGTGCCAGCAGCTTAGGGGGTGGTATTCAGTACTTC.

The rearrangement joins TRBV19 to TRBJ2-2; 8 bases map to TRBD1. This CDR3 is 13 amino acids long. Per germline, CDR1 LNHDA and CDR2 SQIVND (reference sequence). Unmatched junction bases numbered 5, after V lost 7 bases and J lost 7 bases. The CDR3 reads CASNHRGVGELFF. CDR3 DNA sequence: TGTGCCAGTAATCACAGGGGGGTCGGGGAGCTGTTTTTT.

V and J are TRBV27 and TRBJ2-7, with 8 nucleotides matching TRBD1. Germline V gives CDR1 MNHEY, CDR2 SMNVEV (reference sequence). This CDR3 is built from 15 residues. The junction had 8 bases not matched to a gene; V was cut back by 5 bases and J by 2 bases. CDR3 DNA: TGTGCCAGCAGTCCCTCCTGGACAGGGACCTACGAGCAGTACTTC. It codes for CASSPSWTGTYEQYF.

This clonotype was counted ten times or more. V usage is TRBV10-3 and J usage is TRBJ1-1, with unresolved D. The ends were cut back, 6 bases at V and 5 bases at J, with 19 bases in the middle. From germline, CDR1 is ENHRY and CDR2 SYGVKD. The CDR3 loop spans 15 amino acids. The CDR3 coding sequence is TGTGCCATCAGATCCGGACTCTCGGGAGGGACTGAAGCTTTCTTT. Its protein product is CAIRSGLSGGTEAFF.

This clonotype was seen more than once but under ten times. The rearrangement links TRBV24-1 to TRBJ2-2; D call uncertain. With 5 bases removed from V and 8 bases from J, the gap between germline ends came to 8 bases. The CDR3 consists of 12 residues. CDR1 KGHDR and CDR2 SFDVKD come from the germline V gene. This CDR3 is CATSGRAGELFF. The CDR3 bases are TGTGCCACCAGTGGAAGGGCAGGGGAGCTGTTTTTT.

The chain has TRBV7-9 and TRBJ2-5; 12 bases line up with TRBD2. Germline values: CDR1 SEHNR, CDR2 FQNEAQ (reference sequence). Germline trimming cut 1 base from V and 2 bases from J; bases unmatched to any gene: 5. The CDR3 length is 17 residues. DNA of the CDR3: TGTGCCAGCAGCTTAGGTGAACTAGCGGGAGGACAAGAGACCCAGTACTTC. It yields the protein CASSLGELAGGQETQYF. The variable domain in full, with the rest retrieved from reference TRBV7-9 and TRBJ2-5, is DTGVSQNPRHKITKRGQNVTFRCDPISEHNRLYWYRQTLGQGPEFLTYFQNEAQLEKSRLLSDRFSAERPKGSFSTLEIQRTEQGDSAMYLCASSLGELAGGQETQYFGPGTRLLVL.

DNA for the CDR3: TGTGCCAGCGGACTTAATGGGGCATATGGCTACACCTTC. This sequence encodes CASGLNGAYGYTF. The rearrangement uses TRBV27 and TRBJ1-2; TRBD1 is a possible D gene (5 bases). This CDR3 is 13 amino acids long. Germline V gene lookup returns CDR1 MNHEY and CDR2 SMNVEV (reference sequence). V was clipped by 8 bases and J by 5 bases, with 15 bases between them.

This clonotype was detected only a few times. The chain combines TRBV12-3 or TRBV12-4 with TRBJ2-7; 14 bases fit TRBD2. J was trimmed by 6 bases and V by 5 bases; bases with no gene match: 3. The CDR3 covers 14 residues. The CDR3 nucleotides are TGTGCCAGCAGTCCGACTAGCGGGAGGGGCGAGCAGTACTTC. Translating gives CASSPTSGRGEQYF.

The chain uses TRBV7-9 and TRBJ1-4, with D perhaps TRBD1 (5 bases). Trimming removed 5 bases from V and 8 bases from J, with 15 bases in between. CDR3 length equals 14 residues. CDR1 and CDR2 (germline): SEHNR, FQNEAQ (reference sequence). The DNA of the CDR3 is TGTGCCAGCAGCCGGGACCAGGGCGGGGAAAAACTGTTTTTT. Its translation is CASSRDQGGEKLFF.

This chain links TRBV29-1 with TRBJ2-2; D remains unclear. Germline V lookup: CDR1 SQVTM, CDR2 ANQGSEA. The CDR3 consists of 13 residues. The CDR3 DNA is TGCACTGCGGTCTCCACGAACACCGGGGAGCTGTTTTTT. Translation gives CTAVSTNTGELFF.

This clonotype was found a few times. This chain joins TRBV6-5 and TRBJ1-2; weak D call: TRBD1 (6 bases). The CDR3 covers 14 residues. CDR1 MNHEY and CDR2 SVGAGI come from the germline V gene. Trimming removed 4 bases at V and 5 bases at J, with 14 bases between. The CDR3 spells CASSSLRGLYGYTF. In nucleotides, the CDR3 is TGTGCCAGCAGTTCCCTCAGGGGATTGTATGGCTACACCTTC.

The chain uses TRBV3-1 and TRBJ2-1, with TRBD1 identical over 7 bases. CDR1 is LGHDT, CDR2 YNNKEL, per germline (reference sequence). This CDR3 has 14 residues. The J segment lost 8 bases and the V segment lost 0 bases, leaving 4 bases of the junction unmatched. DNA for the CDR3: TGTGCCAGCAGCCAAGAAGGGACAGCCGATGAGCAGTTCTTC. Protein sequence: CASSQEGTADEQFF.

The chain has TRBV14 and TRBJ2-5, with 7 bases that match TRBD2. J lost 5 bases, V lost 4 bases, and 10 bases had no gene match. CDR1 and CDR2 from the germline V gene are SGHDN and FVKESK. CDR3 length equals 15 residues. DNA for the CDR3: TGTGCCAGCAGCCTAACGCGCGGGAGCGGTGAGACCCAGTACTTC. Protein: CASSLTRGSGETQYF. Drawing the rest from reference TRBV14 and TRBJ2-5, the complete variable domain is EAGVTQFPSHSVIEKGQTVTLRCDPISGHDNLYWYRRVMGKEIKFLLHFVKESKQDESGMPNNRFLAERTGGTYSTLKVQPAELEDSGVYFCASSLTRGSGETQYFGPGTRLLVL.

This chain connects TRBV7-8 to TRBJ2-1; TRBD2 matches 8 bases. This CDR3 contains 16 residues. The germline V gene has CDR1 SGHVS and CDR2 FQNEAQ. The V gene end was trimmed by 4 bases and the J gene end by 9 bases; junction bases not matched to a gene: 14. In DNA form, the CDR3 reads TGTGCCAGCAGCTCCTCAGCGGGAGTGGTTGAGAGTGAGCAGTTCTTC. Translated, it gives CASSSSAGVVESEQFF.

The chain is built from TRBV6-5 and TRBJ2-2, with TRBD1 as a possible D gene (6 bases). This CDR3 is built from 16 residues. Trimming stripped 5 bases from V and 6 bases from J, with 19 bases between. The V gene's germline CDR1 is MNHEY and CDR2 SVGAGI. The CDR3 loop is CASSINPGESAGELFF. For the CDR3, the DNA is TGTGCCAGCAGTATCAATCCAGGGGAATCGGCCGGGGAGCTGTTTTTT.

This clonotype was detected once. V usage is TRBV7-8 and J usage is TRBJ1-5; D call uncertain. V lost 5 bases to trimming and J lost 0 bases, with 14 bases between them. The germline CDR1 and CDR2 sequences are SGHVS and FQNEAQ. The CDR3 runs 16 residues. The CDR3 DNA sequence: TGTGCCAGCAGCCCCCAGGTGGTTGGTAGCAATCAGCCCCAGCATTTT. Its translation: CASSPQVVGSNQPQHF.

V usage is TRBV7-9 and J usage is TRBJ2-5; D may be TRBD1 (5 bases). Trimming removed 5 bases from V and 0 bases from J, with 13 bases in between. Germline CDR1 is SEHNR and CDR2 is FQNEAQ (reference sequence). The CDR3 is 15 residues long. CDR3 loop: CASSQRTPNQETQYF. DNA for the CDR3: TGTGCCAGCAGCCAACGGACACCTAACCAAGAGACCCAGTACTTC. Supplemented by reference TRBV7-9 and TRBJ2-5, the full variable domain reads DTGVSQNPRHKITKRGQNVTFRCDPISEHNRLYWYRQTLGQGPEFLTYFQNEAQLEKSRLLSDRFSAERPKGSFSTLEIQRTEQGDSAMYLCASSQRTPNQETQYFGPGTRLLVL.

This clonotype was counted only a few times. The chain joins TRBV7-6 to TRBJ2-5; 9 bases agree with TRBD2. Looked up from germline, CDR1 is SGHVS and CDR2 is FNYEAQ. V lost 1 base to trimming and J lost 5 bases; unmatched junction nucleotides: 8. The CDR3 length is 16 residues. The CDR3 DNA follows: TGTGCCAGCAGCTTAGATAGCGGGAGAGGGTCGGAGACCCAGTACTTC. Translation: CASSLDSGRGSETQYF. The full variable domain, rest sourced from reference TRBV7-6 and TRBJ2-5, is GAGVSQSPRYKVTKRGQDVALRCDPISGHVSLYWYRQALGQGPEFLTYFNYEAQQDKSGLPNDRFSAERPEGSISTLTIQRTEQRDSAMYRCASSLDSGRGSETQYFGPGTRLLVL.

This clonotype was counted once. Written as DNA, the CDR3 is TGTGCCAGCAGCTTAGGCGGGACAGGGCGTTCCTACGAGCAGTACTTC. This codes for CASSLGGTGRSYEQYF. J is TRBJ2-7 and V is TRBV7-9, with 9 bases fitting TRBD1. V lost 1 base and J lost 1; bases outside the gene matches: 5. CDR1 and CDR2 from the germline V gene are SEHNR and FQNEAQ (reference sequence). The CDR3 has 16 amino acids.